This T cell receptor (beta chain) was identified in a study of shared clonotypes between healthy human individuals. Study outcomes and limitations: The study sampled only blood, and tissue repertoires likely differ.

The study drew its donors from healthy HIV-negative adults without recent acute infections or vaccinations. CDR1 and CDR2 from the germline V gene are SGHTA and FQGNSA. This CDR3 is 17 amino acids long. V shed 1 base, J shed 2 bases, and the junction held 8 bases outside the gene matches. Approximately 30,000 T cell genomes (approximately 0.2 ug DNA) went into each sorted-subset replicate. Sequencing was performed with immunoSEQ multiplex PCR; in TCRdb, only in-frame clones are kept and a portion is missing. Of 400,000 to 600,000 clones listed, roughly 95% are singletons. As concerns this clone: Antigen specificity is unknown.

The TCR comes from a woman in her 30s in good health. The chain joins TRBV7-2 to TRBJ2-1; 7 bases align to TRBD2. Sequences were obtained from naive CD4+ T cells sorted from blood. This sample's subset: CD45RA+ positively selected. CDR3 coding DNA: TGTGCCAGCAGCTTAGGGGGACTATATGGGGCCTACAATGAGCAGTTCTTC. Its translation: CASSLGGLYGAYNEQFF.